The 5 T cell receptor beta chains in this list originate from one sample, sequenced in a study of metastatic and nonmetastatic thyroid tumors. TCRdb called clones again from the PCR reads with MiXCR. The sample has around 18,000 clones; around 30% are singletons. Nobody among the patients had been given any treatment before thyroid surgery. The sample was tumor tissue. These receptor sequences come from a female donor with papillary thyroid cancer or a benign thyroid nodule (not recorded which). Some clones in this sample may be carry-over from other donors' samples.

This clone qualifies as medium-sized. V is TRBV9 and J is TRBJ2-1, with D hard to call. The CDR3 consists of 15 residues. The V and J ends lost 0 bases and 0 bases respectively, with 7 bases between them. The germline CDR1 and CDR2 sequences are SGDLS and YYNGEE. The CDR3 bases are TGTGCCAGCAGCGTAGAAGAGAGCTCCTACAATGAGCAGTTCTTC. Its protein is CASSVEESSYNEQFF.

The CDR3 region has the DNA TGTGCCAGCAGGTGGGGAGAGACCCAGCATTTT. It yields the protein CASRWGETQHF. This rearrangement joins TRBV27 to TRBJ1-5; the D is unclear. Germline V gene data show CDR1 as MNHEY and CDR2 as SMNVEV (reference sequence). The CDR3 extends over 11 amino acids. The V and J ends lost 6 bases and 11 bases respectively, with 11 bases between them.

This clone was observed at least ten times. The gene calls are TRBV10-3 and TRBJ1-1, with D unresolved. Germline V gives CDR1 ENHRY, CDR2 SYGVKD. The V end was cut by 0 bases, the J end by 7 bases, with 6 bases between. The length of the CDR3 is 12 residues. For the CDR3, the DNA is TGTGCCATCAGTGAGTCCTTCCATGAAGCTTTCTTT. Translation gives CAISESFHEAFF.

Only one count was recorded for this clone. The V call is TRBV5-1, the J call TRBJ2-3; D is perhaps TRBD2 (6 bases). The V end lost 3 bases, the J end lost 0 bases, and 11 bases lay between the germline ends. This CDR3 region has 15 residues. From germline, CDR1 is SGHRS and CDR2 YFSETQ. CDR3 loop: CASSWRASSTDTQYF. DNA for the CDR3: TGCGCCAGCAGCTGGAGGGCTTCTAGCACAGATACGCAGTATTTT.

V usage is TRBV11-3 and J usage is TRBJ1-1, with TRBD1 as a possible D gene (6 bases). Trimming removed 5 bases at V and 5 bases at J, with 15 bases between. This CDR3 has 14 residues. CDR1 is SGHNT, CDR2 YENEEA, per germline. As DNA, the CDR3 is TGTGCCAGCAGCCCCCCCGGGGGGCGAACTGAAGCTTTCTTT. Translated: CASSPPGGRTEAFF.